One T cell receptor (beta chain) is described in this entry. The CDR3 covers 12 residues. V shed 6 bases and J shed 9 bases, with 12 bases lying between them. This specimen comes from a study of control samples from healthy donors and cancer patients. Produced via immunoSEQ multiplex PCR; TCRdb's table is partial and in-frame only. The repertoire holds approximately 90,000 clones, with 65% to 85% as singletons. The receptor's source is a man between 65 and 80 years old with lung cancer. The chain carries TRBV12-3 or TRBV12-4 and TRBJ1-5, with TRBD1 as a possible D gene (5 bases). The sample was PBMCs. The CDR3 here is CASRQGLRPQHF. CDR3 DNA sequence: TGTGCCAGCAGGCAGGGACTCCGGCCCCAGCATTTT.